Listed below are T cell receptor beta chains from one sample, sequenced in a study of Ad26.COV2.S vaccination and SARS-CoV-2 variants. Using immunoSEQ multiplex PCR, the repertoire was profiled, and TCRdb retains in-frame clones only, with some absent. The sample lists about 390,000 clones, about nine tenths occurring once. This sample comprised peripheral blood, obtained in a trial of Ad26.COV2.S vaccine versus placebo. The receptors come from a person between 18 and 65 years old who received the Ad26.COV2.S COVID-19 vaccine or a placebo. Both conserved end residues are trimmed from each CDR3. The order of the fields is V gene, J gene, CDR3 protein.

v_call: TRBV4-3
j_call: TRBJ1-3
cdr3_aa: ASSQALVGGSGNTIY

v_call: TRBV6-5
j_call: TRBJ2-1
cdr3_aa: ASRQGVDDEQF

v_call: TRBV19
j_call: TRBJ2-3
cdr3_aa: ASSISGSTDTQY

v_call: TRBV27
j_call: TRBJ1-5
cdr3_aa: ASRHGGQPQH

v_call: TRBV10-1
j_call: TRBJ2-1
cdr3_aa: ASSESGRYSGYNEQF

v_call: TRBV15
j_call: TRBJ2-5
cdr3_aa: ATSRDGGGVGGTQY

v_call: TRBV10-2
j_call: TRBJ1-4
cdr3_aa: ASSPDRGLYEKLF

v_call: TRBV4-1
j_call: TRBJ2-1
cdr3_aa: ASSQDTIALYNEQF

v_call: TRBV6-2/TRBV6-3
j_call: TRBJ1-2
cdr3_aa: ASSLDGPVGYGYT

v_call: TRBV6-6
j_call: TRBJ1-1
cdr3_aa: ATRTGEGNVAF

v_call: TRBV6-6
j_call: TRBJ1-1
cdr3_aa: ASIPDREGTEAF

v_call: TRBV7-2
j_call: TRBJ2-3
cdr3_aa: ASSAQQGSNLYTQY

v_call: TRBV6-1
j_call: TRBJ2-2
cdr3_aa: ASGVSASRSTGELF

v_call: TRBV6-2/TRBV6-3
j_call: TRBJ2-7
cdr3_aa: ASSFIQGREQY

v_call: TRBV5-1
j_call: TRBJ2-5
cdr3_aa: ASSSGSSGGSQETQY

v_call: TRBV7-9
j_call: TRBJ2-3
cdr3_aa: ASSLGPTDTQY

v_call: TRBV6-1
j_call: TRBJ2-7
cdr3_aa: ASSDPWGTGSEQY

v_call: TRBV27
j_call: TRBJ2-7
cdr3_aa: ASSPYPSYEQY

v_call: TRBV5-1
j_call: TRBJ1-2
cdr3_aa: ASSRRQGQGYT

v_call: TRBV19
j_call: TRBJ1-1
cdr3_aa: ASSVYEPTEAF

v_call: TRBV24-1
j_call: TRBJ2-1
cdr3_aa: ATSDLGTDEQF

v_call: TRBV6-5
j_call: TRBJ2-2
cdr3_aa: ATAKGVNTGELF

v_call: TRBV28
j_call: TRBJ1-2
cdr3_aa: ASRGGGQGNGYT

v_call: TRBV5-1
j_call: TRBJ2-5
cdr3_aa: ASSGGTGALETQY

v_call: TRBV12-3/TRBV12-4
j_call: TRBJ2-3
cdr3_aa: ASSLGLGDTQY

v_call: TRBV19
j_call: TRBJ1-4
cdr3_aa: ASTEGPPLRNEKLF

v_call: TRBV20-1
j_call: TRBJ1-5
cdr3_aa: SASRTSEPQH

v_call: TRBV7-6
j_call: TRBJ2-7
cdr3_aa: ASSLEGTAPYEQY